Listed below are T cell receptor beta chains from one sample, sequenced in a study of memory CD4+ T cells and cytomegalovirus serostatus. Only in-frame clones appear in the TCRdb table, and some are missing; sequencing was by immunoSEQ multiplex PCR. Found here are tens of thousands of clones, 76% of them singletons; the top ten hold under 6%. The sequenced material came from memory CD4+ T cells from blood. These receptors were obtained from an adult in good health and CMV-seropositive. The CDR3 runs from the conserved cysteine through the conserved F or W. The D gene is left open where the match is weak. Size tells how often a clone was seen (once, few, many) or the class of an expanded clone, and some rows leave it out.

j_call clone_size v_call d_call cdr3_aa cdr3_nt
TRBJ1-2 . TRBV14 . CASSQATGVNDGYTF TGTGCCAGCAGCCAAGCCACGGGGGTCAACGATGGCTACACCTTC
TRBJ2-1 . TRBV19 TRBD2 CASSLREGDEQFF TGTGCCAGTAGCCTCCGGGAGGGCGATGAGCAGTTCTTC
TRBJ1-5 . TRBV7-8 TRBD1 CASSRPGQNQPQHF TGTGCCAGCAGCCGACCGGGACAGAATCAGCCCCAGCATTTT
TRBJ1-6 once TRBV10-3 TRBD1 CAISERQGAYNSPLHF TGTGCCATCAGTGAGAGACAGGGGGCCTATAATTCACCCCTCCACTTT
TRBJ2-4 medium-sized TRBV7-9 . CASSLGAGTTKNIQYF TGTGCCAGCAGCCTGGGGGCAGGGACGACCAAAAACATTCAGTACTTC
TRBJ1-2 . TRBV29-1 . CSVEDRRQIYGYTF TGCAGCGTTGAAGATCGGAGGCAAATCTATGGCTACACCTTC
TRBJ1-2 . TRBV4-1 . CASSPEGYWNYGYTF TGCGCCAGCAGCCCCGAGGGGTATTGGAACTATGGCTACACCTTC
TRBJ1-1 . TRBV5-6 . CASSFGRGSGNTEAFF TGTGCCAGCAGCTTCGGAAGGGGATCAGGGAACACTGAAGCTTTCTTT
TRBJ1-4 . TRBV6-5 . CASSTKGGAGGKLFF TGTGCCAGCAGTACCAAGGGAGGGGCGGGGGGAAAACTGTTTTTT
TRBJ1-1 . TRBV6-5 . CASVAHLNTEAFF TGTGCCAGCGTGGCCCACTTGAACACTGAAGCTTTCTTT
TRBJ1-2 medium-sized TRBV2 . CASRADRDYGYTF TGTGCCAGCAGAGCCGACAGAGACTATGGCTACACCTTC
TRBJ2-5 . TRBV2 TRBD2 CASLPAGSQETQYF TGTGCCAGTCTCCCAGCGGGGAGTCAAGAGACCCAGTACTTC
TRBJ1-2 few TRBV5-4 . CASSLGRATDGYTF TGTGCCAGCAGCTTGGGGCGGGCGACGGATGGCTACACCTTC
TRBJ2-5 once TRBV30 . CAWSKGQETQYF TGTGCCTGGAGTAAGGGGCAAGAGACCCAGTACTTC
TRBJ2-2 . TRBV2 TRBD1 CAAGPGQGAPGELFF TGTGCCGCGGGGCCGGGACAGGGCGCTCCCGGGGAGCTGTTTTTT
TRBJ2-5 few TRBV5-1 TRBD2 CASSTLAGGPRETQYF TGCGCCAGCAGCACACTAGCGGGAGGGCCCCGGGAGACCCAGTACTTC
TRBJ2-5 once TRBV29-1 TRBD1 CSVATPGTAYQETQYF TGCAGCGTTGCCACCCCCGGGACAGCCTACCAAGAGACCCAGTACTTC
TRBJ1-2 . TRBV18 . CASSLQGETNYGYTF TGTGCCAGCTCACTACAGGGTGAGACTAACTATGGCTACACCTTC
TRBJ1-3 . TRBV5-1 TRBD1 CASSLEITGVGNTIYF TGCGCCAGCAGCTTGGAAATTACAGGGGTCGGAAACACCATATATTTT
TRBJ1-1 . TRBV28 . CASSFPLPTEAFF TGTGCCAGCAGTTTCCCTCTTCCTACTGAAGCTTTCTTT
TRBJ2-7 . TRBV5-1 . CASSPRQAGGSYEQYF TGCGCCAGCAGCCCCCGACAGGCGGGTGGGTCCTACGAGCAGTACTTC
TRBJ2-1 . TRBV18 . CASSPRGTAINEQFF TGTGCCAGCTCACCCCGGGGGACAGCAATTAATGAGCAGTTCTTC